The clone carrying this T cell receptor beta chain has only one observation. The data derive from a study of control samples from healthy donors and cancer patients. Trimming removed 5 bases at V and 4 bases at J, with 16 bases between. The CDR3 contains 15 residues. CDR1 and CDR2 from the germline V gene are SGHDT and YYEEEE. The table came from immunoSEQ multiplex PCR; TCRdb's copy has only in-frame clones and leaves some out. The sample records roughly 92,000 clones, 85% to 90% being singletons. V is TRBV5-6 and J is TRBJ1-5, with D possibly being TRBD1 (5 bases). The source material was blood. This TCR was recovered from a woman aged 55-70 years in good health. This CDR3 reads CASRPSRELNQPQHF. The CDR3 nucleotides are TGTGCCAGCAGACCGTCCAGGGAGTTAAATCAGCCCCAGCATTTT.